This T cell receptor beta chain originates from a study of T-cell memory formation after mild COVID-19. The CDR3 has 14 residues. CDR1 is LGHNA and CDR2 is YSLEER in the germline V gene. This clonotype appeared many times. Antigen: not known. Sequence at one end of the junction differs from germline and may be a read error. Regarding the study as a whole: Contracting clones from day 15 to 85 showed balanced CD4/CD8; later expanders favored CD4+.

5'RACE primed at constant segments yielded TCR alpha and TCR beta cDNA libraries bearing sample barcodes and UMIs. TCRdb re-derived calls from the 5' RACE reads in MiXCR, one entry per CDR3 protein. Found here are 35,000 to 50,000 distinct CDR3 sequences, more than 9% of them singletons; the top ten hold approximately 10%. Sequencing used PBMCs or a T cell subset sorted from them (not recorded which). The receptor was isolated from an adult woman who had mild COVID-19 (a few samples of this study predate the infection). Cell type and time point are not known. V is TRBV4-3 and J is TRBJ2-3; possibly TRBD2 for D (6 bases). Here the CDR3 DNA reads TGCGCCAGCAGCCAAGCCTTGGACTATGGAGGGTGTTTCTTC. It yields the protein CASSQALDYGGCFF.